The rows below give T cell receptor beta chains drawn from one sample of a study of T cells in Graves' hyperthyroidism and ophthalmopathy. TCRdb reprocessed the multiplex PCR reads via MiXCR and lists one record per CDR3 protein. Here the sample spans about 700,000 distinct CDR3 sequences, about 45% being singletons. The specimen was peripheral blood or thyroid tissue (not recorded which). These receptors all come from an adult man with Graves' disease, either hyperthyroidism or ophthalmopathy (not recorded which). The CDR3 runs from the conserved cysteine through the conserved F or W. Fields, in order: clone size, D gene, J gene, V gene, CDR3 DNA, CDR3 protein. A D gene is named only where the DNA matches it firmly. Clone size, where shown, is once, few, many, or a class for clones that have expanded.

clone_size: NA
d_call: NA
j_call: TRBJ1-2
v_call: TRBV5-1
cdr3_nt: TGCGCCAGCAGCAGGGACGGGAAGACTAACTATGGCTACACCTTC
cdr3_aa: CASSRDGKTNYGYTF

clone_size: many
d_call: NA
j_call: TRBJ1-6
v_call: TRBV6-5
cdr3_nt: TGTGCCAGCAGCGCAGGGCTTTCACCCCTCCACTTT
cdr3_aa: CASSAGLSPLHF

clone_size: NA
d_call: NA
j_call: TRBJ1-2
v_call: TRBV5-5
cdr3_nt: TGTGCCAGCATCTCCTGGGGGGCCAACTATGGCTACACCTTC
cdr3_aa: CASISWGANYGYTF

clone_size: many
d_call: NA
j_call: TRBJ1-2
v_call: TRBV7-9
cdr3_nt: TGTGCCAGCAGCTTAGTGACATCTGGCTACACCTTC
cdr3_aa: CASSLVTSGYTF

clone_size: many
d_call: NA
j_call: TRBJ2-7
v_call: TRBV7-2
cdr3_nt: TGTGCCAGCAGCCTCTGGACCTACGAGCAGTACTTC
cdr3_aa: CASSLWTYEQYF

clone_size: many
d_call: NA
j_call: TRBJ2-5
v_call: TRBV29-1
cdr3_nt: TGCAGCGTTGACTGGAGCCAAGAGACCCAGTACTTC
cdr3_aa: CSVDWSQETQYF

clone_size: NA
d_call: TRBD1
j_call: TRBJ1-1
v_call: TRBV29-1
cdr3_nt: TGCAGCGTTATACCGGGACAGCACACTGAAGCTTTCTTT
cdr3_aa: CSVIPGQHTEAFF

clone_size: many
d_call: NA
j_call: TRBJ1-2
v_call: TRBV19
cdr3_nt: TGTGCCAGTAGTCCTCAGGTGTCCTATGGCTACACCTTC
cdr3_aa: CASSPQVSYGYTF

clone_size: many
d_call: NA
j_call: TRBJ1-1
v_call: TRBV13
cdr3_nt: TGTGCCAGCAGTTCGGGTAGGGGCACTGAAGCTTTCTTT
cdr3_aa: CASSSGRGTEAFF

clone_size: NA
d_call: NA
j_call: TRBJ1-5
v_call: TRBV29-1
cdr3_nt: TGCAGCGTTGCGGGACCCAGCAATCAGCCCCAGCATTTT
cdr3_aa: CSVAGPSNQPQHF

clone_size: NA
d_call: TRBD1
j_call: TRBJ2-5
v_call: TRBV7-9
cdr3_nt: TGTGCCAGCACCTCGACAGGGTGGGGGGAGACCCAGTACTTC
cdr3_aa: CASTSTGWGETQYF

clone_size: few
d_call: TRBD1
j_call: TRBJ2-7
v_call: TRBV20-1
cdr3_nt: TGCAGTGCTTGGGGACAGGACTACGAGCAGTACTTC
cdr3_aa: CSAWGQDYEQYF

clone_size: many
d_call: TRBD1
j_call: TRBJ1-4
v_call: TRBV2
cdr3_nt: TGTGCCAGCAGTAACTGGGACAGCAAAAATGAAAAACTGTTTTTT
cdr3_aa: CASSNWDSKNEKLFF

clone_size: NA
d_call: NA
j_call: TRBJ1-2
v_call: TRBV7-9
cdr3_nt: TGTGCCAGCAGCCAAGCCAGGGCGATTTATGGCTACACCTTC
cdr3_aa: CASSQARAIYGYTF

clone_size: few
d_call: TRBD1
j_call: TRBJ1-1
v_call: TRBV16
cdr3_nt: TGTGCCAGCAGCCTAATGGGACAGGGGTCTGGCACTGAAGCTTTCTTT
cdr3_aa: CASSLMGQGSGTEAFF

clone_size: few
d_call: TRBD2
j_call: TRBJ2-2
v_call: TRBV7-4
cdr3_nt: TGTGCCAGCAGCTCTAGCGGGGGGGCGATCGGGGAGCTGTTTTTT
cdr3_aa: CASSSSGGAIGELFF

clone_size: once
d_call: NA
j_call: TRBJ1-6
v_call: TRBV2
cdr3_nt: TGTGCCAGCAGCCAAGCCATCTCTCGAGAACCCCTCCACTTT
cdr3_aa: CASSQAISREPLHF

clone_size: few
d_call: NA
j_call: TRBJ2-5
v_call: TRBV19
cdr3_nt: TGTGCCAGTAGTGCCGGACAAGAGACCCAGTACTTC
cdr3_aa: CASSAGQETQYF

clone_size: NA
d_call: TRBD1
j_call: TRBJ1-1
v_call: TRBV5-1
cdr3_nt: TGCGCCAGCAGCACGGCGGGGGGACAGGGGACTGAAGCTTTCTTT
cdr3_aa: CASSTAGGQGTEAFF

clone_size: many
d_call: NA
j_call: TRBJ2-2
v_call: TRBV29-1
cdr3_nt: TGCAGCGTCGCAGGGTCCACCGGGGAGCTGTTTTTT
cdr3_aa: CSVAGSTGELFF

clone_size: many
d_call: NA
j_call: TRBJ1-1
v_call: TRBV29-1
cdr3_nt: TGCAGCGTCGAGAGACAAGGCGGATGGAACACTGAAGCTTTCTTT
cdr3_aa: CSVERQGGWNTEAFF

clone_size: few
d_call: NA
j_call: TRBJ1-6
v_call: TRBV6-4
cdr3_nt: TGTGCCAGCAGCAAGACAGGCTATAATTCACCCCTCCACTTT
cdr3_aa: CASSKTGYNSPLHF

clone_size: NA
d_call: NA
j_call: TRBJ1-4
v_call: TRBV15
cdr3_nt: TGTGCCACCAGCAGACAAGGGGCGGGAGGCGAAAAACTGTTTTTT
cdr3_aa: CATSRQGAGGEKLFF

clone_size: NA
d_call: TRBD1
j_call: TRBJ1-1
v_call: TRBV15
cdr3_nt: TGTGCCACCAGCGACAGGGGGTCGCTTCTCCCGTTTTTCTTT
cdr3_aa: CATSDRGSLLPFFF

clone_size: NA
d_call: NA
j_call: TRBJ1-3
v_call: TRBV5-1
cdr3_nt: TGCGCCAGCAGCCCGGAAGGTCGTGGAAACACCATATATTTT
cdr3_aa: CASSPEGRGNTIYF

clone_size: many
d_call: TRBD1
j_call: TRBJ1-5
v_call: TRBV12-3/TRBV12-4
cdr3_nt: TGTGCCAGCAGCGCACAGGGGGCTCAGCCCCAGCATTTT
cdr3_aa: CASSAQGAQPQHF

clone_size: NA
d_call: NA
j_call: TRBJ1-5
v_call: TRBV7-9
cdr3_nt: TGTGCCAGCAGCCCTTCCCGGGGACGGTGGGATAGCAATCAGCCCCAGCATTTT
cdr3_aa: CASSPSRGRWDSNQPQHF

clone_size: many
d_call: NA
j_call: TRBJ1-3
v_call: TRBV7-9
cdr3_nt: TGTGCCAGCAGCTTAACGACACACGGAAACACCATATATTTT
cdr3_aa: CASSLTTHGNTIYF

clone_size: many
d_call: NA
j_call: TRBJ2-7
v_call: TRBV20-1
cdr3_nt: TGCAGTGCTAGAGATATTGGGACCGACTACGAGCAGTACTTC
cdr3_aa: CSARDIGTDYEQYF

clone_size: many
d_call: TRBD1
j_call: TRBJ2-7
v_call: TRBV29-1
cdr3_nt: TGCAGTGCGGGGCGAGGACAGGGAAAAGAGCAGTACTTC
cdr3_aa: CSAGRGQGKEQYF

clone_size: NA
d_call: NA
j_call: TRBJ1-1
v_call: TRBV20-1
cdr3_nt: TGCAGTGCTAGATCCCCTGGCAGGGGTGGGACTGAAGCTTTCTTT
cdr3_aa: CSARSPGRGGTEAFF

clone_size: NA
d_call: NA
j_call: TRBJ2-7
v_call: TRBV12-3/TRBV12-4
cdr3_nt: TGTGCCAGCAGTTCCAACACAGGGTCCTACGAGCAGTACTTC
cdr3_aa: CASSSNTGSYEQYF

clone_size: NA
d_call: TRBD1
j_call: TRBJ1-4
v_call: TRBV2
cdr3_nt: TGTGCCAGCAGCTTAGGACAGGGAGGGAACACTGAAAAACTGTTTTTT
cdr3_aa: CASSLGQGGNTEKLFF

clone_size: NA
d_call: TRBD2
j_call: TRBJ2-7
v_call: TRBV20-1
cdr3_nt: TGCAGTGCCGGGCGGGGGGTAGGCGAGCAGTACTTC
cdr3_aa: CSAGRGVGEQYF

clone_size: NA
d_call: NA
j_call: TRBJ1-5
v_call: TRBV10-3
cdr3_nt: TGTGCCAGCTCATCCTCCGGGACAAACAAGCCCCAGCATTTT
cdr3_aa: CASSSSGTNKPQHF

clone_size: many
d_call: TRBD1
j_call: TRBJ2-7
v_call: TRBV15
cdr3_nt: TGTGCCACCAGCGCCCGACAGGGGTTCAACGAGCAGTACTTC
cdr3_aa: CATSARQGFNEQYF

clone_size: few
d_call: NA
j_call: TRBJ2-2
v_call: TRBV9
cdr3_nt: TGTGCCAGCAGCGTAGGGCAGGGGGGCGACACCGGGGAGCTGTTTTTT
cdr3_aa: CASSVGQGGDTGELFF

clone_size: NA
d_call: TRBD1
j_call: TRBJ2-2
v_call: TRBV2
cdr3_nt: TGTGCCAGCAGTGATTTCGACAGGGGGCTGTTTTTT
cdr3_aa: CASSDFDRGLFF

clone_size: few
d_call: NA
j_call: TRBJ1-1
v_call: TRBV5-1
cdr3_nt: TGCGCCAGCAGCTTGGAGATAGGCACTGAAGCTTTCTTT
cdr3_aa: CASSLEIGTEAFF

clone_size: NA
d_call: TRBD1
j_call: TRBJ1-4
v_call: TRBV6-1
cdr3_nt: TGTGCCAGTCAAAGGGACAGAACTAATGAAAAACTGTTTTTT
cdr3_aa: CASQRDRTNEKLFF

clone_size: many
d_call: TRBD1
j_call: TRBJ1-6
v_call: TRBV2
cdr3_nt: TGTGCCAGCACTACCGGGACAGGGTATTCACCCCTCCACTTT
cdr3_aa: CASTTGTGYSPLHF

clone_size: NA
d_call: NA
j_call: TRBJ1-3
v_call: TRBV7-9
cdr3_nt: TGTGCCAGCACCGATCTTCAATCCGCAGAGTCTGGAAACACCATATGTTTT
cdr3_aa: CASTDLQSAESGNTICF

clone_size: NA
d_call: NA
j_call: TRBJ2-5
v_call: TRBV6-1
cdr3_nt: TGTGCCAGCAGGGGGGACGGAAGGGCAGAGACCCAGTACTTC
cdr3_aa: CASRGDGRAETQYF

clone_size: few
d_call: NA
j_call: TRBJ1-2
v_call: TRBV5-8
cdr3_nt: TGTGCCAGCAGCTTCGCGGGGGATGGGTATGGCTACACCTTC
cdr3_aa: CASSFAGDGYGYTF

clone_size: few
d_call: NA
j_call: TRBJ1-1
v_call: TRBV2
cdr3_nt: TGTGCCAGCGTCGCAGGGTTGAGGAACACTGAAGCTTTCTTT
cdr3_aa: CASVAGLRNTEAFF

clone_size: NA
d_call: NA
j_call: TRBJ1-3
v_call: TRBV10-3
cdr3_nt: TGTGCCATCAGTGATGTATCTTGGGACACCATATATTTT
cdr3_aa: CAISDVSWDTIYF

clone_size: few
d_call: TRBD1
j_call: TRBJ1-5
v_call: TRBV9
cdr3_nt: TGTGCCAACAGCCCAGGGGGGGGACAGTTCAATCAGCCCCAGCATTTT
cdr3_aa: CANSPGGGQFNQPQHF

clone_size: many
d_call: NA
j_call: TRBJ1-2
v_call: TRBV2
cdr3_nt: TGTGCCAGCAGTGGACAGACAGGAGCCTATGGCTACACCTTC
cdr3_aa: CASSGQTGAYGYTF

clone_size: NA
d_call: NA
j_call: TRBJ2-2
v_call: TRBV10-3
cdr3_nt: TGTGCCATCAGTGAGTCGAACGTGGGTTCGAACACCGGGGAGCTGTTTTTT
cdr3_aa: CAISESNVGSNTGELFF

clone_size: NA
d_call: TRBD2
j_call: TRBJ2-7
v_call: TRBV20-1
cdr3_nt: TGCAGTGCTAGAGTTCTCGTAGCGGGAGGGCACGAGCAGTACTTC
cdr3_aa: CSARVLVAGGHEQYF

clone_size: many
d_call: TRBD1
j_call: TRBJ1-1
v_call: TRBV5-8
cdr3_nt: TGTGCCAGCAGCCTTCCAGGGGGCCGGAACACTGAAGCTTTCTTT
cdr3_aa: CASSLPGGRNTEAFF